This T cell receptor (beta chain) was obtained from a study of cytomegalovirus exposure and HLA in healthy donors. The CDR3 has 12 residues. V gave up 5 bases and J gave up 5 bases, with 10 bases separating them. CDR1 is SGHRS, CDR2 YFSETQ, per germline. This PCR relied on a set of 60 Vbeta primers and 13 Jbeta primers. The protocol was immunoSEQ multiplex PCR, while the TCRdb copy is restricted to in-frame clones and leaves out a portion. Among about 190,000 clones, 75% to 85% were seen once, and the ten largest hold roughly 1.5%. Of note for this clone: What it recognizes is unknown.

General observations from the study: For most TCR beta V segments, an earlier analysis put the productive rate at about 87% or about 30% of the time.

The V call is TRBV5-1, the J call TRBJ2-5; a weak D match, TRBD2 (5 bases). The clonotype originates from a woman aged 50 to 60 in good health and CMV-seronegative. The sequenced material came from PBMCs. The CDR3 DNA follows: TGCGCCAGCAGGGGGTGGAGGGAGACCCAGTACTTC. Its translation: CASRGWRETQYF.